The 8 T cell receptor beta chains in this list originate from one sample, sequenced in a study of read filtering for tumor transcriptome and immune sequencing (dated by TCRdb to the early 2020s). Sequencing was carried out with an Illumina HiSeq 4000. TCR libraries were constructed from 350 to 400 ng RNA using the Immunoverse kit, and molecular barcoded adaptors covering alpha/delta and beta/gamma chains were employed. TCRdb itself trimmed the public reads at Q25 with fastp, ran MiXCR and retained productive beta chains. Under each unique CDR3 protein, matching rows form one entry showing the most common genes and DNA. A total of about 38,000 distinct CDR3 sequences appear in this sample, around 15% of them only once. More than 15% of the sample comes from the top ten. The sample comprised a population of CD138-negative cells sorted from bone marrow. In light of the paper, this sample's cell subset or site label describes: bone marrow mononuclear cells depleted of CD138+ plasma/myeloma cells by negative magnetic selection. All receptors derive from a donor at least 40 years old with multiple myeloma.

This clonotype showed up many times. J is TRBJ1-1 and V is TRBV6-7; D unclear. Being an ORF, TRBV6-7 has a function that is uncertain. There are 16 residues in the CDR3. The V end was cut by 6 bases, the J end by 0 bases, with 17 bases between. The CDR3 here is CASRHTSEEVNTEAFF. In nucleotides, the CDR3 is TGTGCCAGCAGACACACCTCCGAGGAGGTGAACACTGAAGCTTTCTTT.

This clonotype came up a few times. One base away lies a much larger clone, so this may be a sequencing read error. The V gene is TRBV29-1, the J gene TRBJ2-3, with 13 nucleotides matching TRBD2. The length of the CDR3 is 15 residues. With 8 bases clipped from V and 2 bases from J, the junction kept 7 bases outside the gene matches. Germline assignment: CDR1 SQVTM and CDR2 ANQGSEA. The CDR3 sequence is CSLRTSGGYTDTQYF. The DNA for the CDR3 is TGCAGCTTAAGGACTAGCGGGGGTTACACAGATACGCAGTATTTT.

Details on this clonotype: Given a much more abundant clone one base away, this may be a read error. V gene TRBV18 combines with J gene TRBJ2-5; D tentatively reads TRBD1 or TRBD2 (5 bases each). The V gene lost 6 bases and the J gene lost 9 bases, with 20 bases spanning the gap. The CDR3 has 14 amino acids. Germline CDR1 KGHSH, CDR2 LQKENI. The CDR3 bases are TGTGCCAGCTCGCTCGGGGCTGGGTCGGAGGCCCAGTACTTC. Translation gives CASSLGAGSEAQYF. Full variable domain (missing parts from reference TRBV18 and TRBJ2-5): NAGVMQNPRHLVRRRGQEARLRCSPMKGHSHVYWYRQLPEEGLKFMVYLQKENIIDESGMPKERFSAEFPKEGPSILRIQQVVRGDSAAYFCASSLGAGSEAQYFGPGTRLLVL.

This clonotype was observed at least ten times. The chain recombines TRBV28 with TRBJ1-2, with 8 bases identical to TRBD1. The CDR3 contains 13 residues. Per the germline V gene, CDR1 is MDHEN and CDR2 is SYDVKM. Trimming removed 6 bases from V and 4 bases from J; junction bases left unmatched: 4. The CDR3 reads CASRTQGGYGYTF. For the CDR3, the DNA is TGTGCCAGCAGAACACAGGGGGGCTATGGCTACACCTTC.

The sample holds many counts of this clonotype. The CDR3 DNA follows: TGCAGCGTCCAGATTCAGTGGCAAGCTTTCTTT. Translation: CSVQIQWQAFF. The chain is built from TRBV29-1 and TRBJ1-1, with no clear D. The CDR3 covers 11 residues. V was pared by 6 bases and J by 9 bases, with 14 bases between. CDR1 SQVTM and CDR2 ANQGSEA come from the germline V gene.

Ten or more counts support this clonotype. CDR3 loop: CAISDGPGQGEEQFF. The CDR3 DNA reads TGTGCCATCAGTGACGGTCCGGGACAGGGAGAGGAGCAGTTCTTC. The V gene is TRBV10-3, the J gene TRBJ2-1; TRBD1 matches at 9 bases. Germline lookup yields CDR1 ENHRY and CDR2 SYGVKD. The CDR3 is made up of 15 amino acids. The V and J ends lost 3 bases and 10 bases, in that order; junction bases with no gene match: 10.

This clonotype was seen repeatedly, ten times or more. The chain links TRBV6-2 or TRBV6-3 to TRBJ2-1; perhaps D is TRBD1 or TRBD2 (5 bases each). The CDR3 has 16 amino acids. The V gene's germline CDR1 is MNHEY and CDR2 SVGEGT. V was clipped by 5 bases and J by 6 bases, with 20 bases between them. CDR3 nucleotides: TGTGCCAGCAGTCAATACCTCGGGACGGTCGGCAATGAGCAGTTCTTC. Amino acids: CASSQYLGTVGNEQFF.

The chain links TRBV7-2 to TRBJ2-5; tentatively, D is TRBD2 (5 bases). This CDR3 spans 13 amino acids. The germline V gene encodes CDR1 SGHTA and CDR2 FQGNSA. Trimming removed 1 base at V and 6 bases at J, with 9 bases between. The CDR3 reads CASSLGTGKTQYF. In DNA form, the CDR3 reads TGTGCCAGCAGCTTAGGGACGGGGAAGACCCAGTACTTC. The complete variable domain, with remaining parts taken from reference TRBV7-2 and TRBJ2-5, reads GAGVSQSPSNKVTEKGKDVELRCDPISGHTALYWYRQSLGQGLEFLIYFQGNSAPDKSGLPSDRFSAERTGGSVSTLTIQRTQQEDSAVYLCASSLGTGKTQYFGPGTRLLVL.